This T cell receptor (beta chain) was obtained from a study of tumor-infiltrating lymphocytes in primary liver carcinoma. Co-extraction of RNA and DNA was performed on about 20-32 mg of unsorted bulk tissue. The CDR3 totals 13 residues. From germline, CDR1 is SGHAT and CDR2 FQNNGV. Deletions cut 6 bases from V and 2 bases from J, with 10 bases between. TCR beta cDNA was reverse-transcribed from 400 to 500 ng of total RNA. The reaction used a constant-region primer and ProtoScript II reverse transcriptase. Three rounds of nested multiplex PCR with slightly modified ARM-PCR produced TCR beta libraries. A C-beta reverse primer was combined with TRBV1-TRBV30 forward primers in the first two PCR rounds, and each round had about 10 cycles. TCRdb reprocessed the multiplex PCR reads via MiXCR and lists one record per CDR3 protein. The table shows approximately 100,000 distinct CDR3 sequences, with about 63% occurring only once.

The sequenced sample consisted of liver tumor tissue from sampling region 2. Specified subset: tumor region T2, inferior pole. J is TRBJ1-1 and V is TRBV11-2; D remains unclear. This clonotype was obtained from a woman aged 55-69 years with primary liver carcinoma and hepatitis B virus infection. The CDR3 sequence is CASSLQRNTEAFF. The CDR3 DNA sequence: TGTGCCAGCAGTTTACAACGTAACACTGAAGCTTTCTTT.